Many counts were recorded for the clone carrying this TCR beta chain. The antigen remains unidentified. This specimen belongs to a study of naive and memory T cell subsets. Separate alpha and beta amplification began at the second PCR step. Cells stained for CD3, CD4, CD8, CD45RA, CD27 and viability were sorted into four CD45RA/CD27 subsets. Study outcomes and limitations: Between naive and memory subsets, TCR abundance power law exponents differed.

The CDR3 covers 15 residues. Between the trimmed V and J ends, which lost 3 bases and 7 bases, there was a span of 16 bases. Germline V gene data show CDR1 as DFQATT and CDR2 as SNEGSKA (reference sequence). An equimolar mix of two oligonucleotides served as the beta constant-region primer for TRBC1 and TRBC2. Nested alpha and beta constant-region primers with the SP2 primer drove four PCR rounds on ligated cDNA. MiXCR, run by TCRdb on the UMI-ligation and nested PCR reads, gives a single entry per CDR3 protein. The sample lists 15,000 to 20,000 distinct CDR3 sequences; roughly 8.4% were seen once. The source material was central memory CD8+ T cells from blood. The clonotype comes from a human donor in good health. The gene calls are TRBV20-1 and TRBJ1-6; TRBD1 is a possible D gene (5 bases). The CDR3 DNA reads TGCAGTGCTAGCGTAATGGGAGGGGACAATTCACCCCTCCACTTT. Translating it yields CSASVMGGDNSPLHF.